The rows below give T cell receptor beta chains drawn from one sample of a study of cytomegalovirus exposure and HLA in healthy donors. Using immunoSEQ multiplex PCR, the repertoire was profiled, and TCRdb retains in-frame clones only, with some absent. The sample comprises about 120,000 clones, about 73% of which are singletons, and approximately 8.2% rests with the top ten. The material sequenced was PBMCs. The receptors were sampled from a woman aged 40 to 50 in good health and CMV-seropositive. CDR3s include the opening cysteine and the closing phenylalanine or tryptophan. The order of the fields is V gene, D gene, J gene, clone size, CDR3 DNA, CDR3 protein. A D gene is named only where the DNA matches it firmly. Rows may omit the clone size; those that give it use once, few, many or a size class.

V gene: TRBV7-2
D gene: -
J gene: TRBJ2-7
clone size: -
CDR3 DNA: TGTGCCAGCAGCTTAGCGCGCGGGATGCGAGAGCAGTACTTC
CDR3 protein: CASSLARGMREQYF

V gene: TRBV19
D gene: TRBD2
J gene: TRBJ2-5
clone size: -
CDR3 DNA: TGTGCCAGTAGCCTTGGGAGGGATGAGACCCAGTACTTC
CDR3 protein: CASSLGRDETQYF

V gene: TRBV28
D gene: TRBD1
J gene: TRBJ1-2
clone size: -
CDR3 DNA: TGTGCCAGTTGCCAGCTCCCGGGACAGGGGGCCAACTATGGCTACACCTTC
CDR3 protein: CASCQLPGQGANYGYTF

V gene: TRBV7-2
D gene: -
J gene: TRBJ1-1
clone size: -
CDR3 DNA: TGTGCCAGCAGCCAGAACACTGAAGCTTTCTTT
CDR3 protein: CASSQNTEAFF

V gene: TRBV5-1
D gene: TRBD1
J gene: TRBJ1-2
clone size: -
CDR3 DNA: TGCGCCAGCAGCTTTACCGGGACAGACACCAGCGACACCTTC
CDR3 protein: CASSFTGTDTSDTF

V gene: TRBV11-2
D gene: TRBD2
J gene: TRBJ2-1
clone size: -
CDR3 DNA: TGTGCCAGCAGCTTAGTCCCCGGACTAGCGGGGGGGACTGAGCAGTTCTTC
CDR3 protein: CASSLVPGLAGGTEQFF

V gene: TRBV6-5
D gene: TRBD1
J gene: TRBJ2-5
clone size: -
CDR3 DNA: TGTGCCAGCAGTACGACAGGGTCCCAAGAGACCCAGTACTTC
CDR3 protein: CASSTTGSQETQYF

V gene: TRBV19
D gene: TRBD2
J gene: TRBJ2-7
clone size: -
CDR3 DNA: TGTGCCAGTAGTATTGGGAGGGGTAACTCCTACGAGCAGTACTTC
CDR3 protein: CASSIGRGNSYEQYF

V gene: TRBV5-4
D gene: -
J gene: TRBJ2-7
clone size: -
CDR3 DNA: TGTGCCAGCAGCTTGGAAATCGGCTCCTACGAGCAGTACTTC
CDR3 protein: CASSLEIGSYEQYF

V gene: TRBV2
D gene: -
J gene: TRBJ1-6
clone size: -
CDR3 DNA: TGTGCCAGCAGTCCGCTAGAGAATTCACCCCTCCACTTT
CDR3 protein: CASSPLENSPLHF

V gene: TRBV5-6
D gene: TRBD2
J gene: TRBJ2-1
clone size: many
CDR3 DNA: TGTGCCAGCAGCCCGCCGCGGGGGGGGCCCTATGAGCAGTTCTTC
CDR3 protein: CASSPPRGGPYEQFF

V gene: TRBV7-6
D gene: -
J gene: TRBJ1-1
clone size: -
CDR3 DNA: TGTGCCAGCAGCTTAGCGGCAAACGCTGAAGCTTTCTTT
CDR3 protein: CASSLAANAEAFF

V gene: TRBV29-1
D gene: -
J gene: TRBJ2-7
clone size: -
CDR3 DNA: TGCAGCGTGGTCCAGGCCGTCTCCTACGAGCAGTACTTC
CDR3 protein: CSVVQAVSYEQYF

V gene: TRBV6-6
D gene: -
J gene: TRBJ1-1
clone size: -
CDR3 DNA: TGTGCCAGCAGTACGGGTAACACTGAAGCTTTCTTT
CDR3 protein: CASSTGNTEAFF

V gene: TRBV19
D gene: TRBD1
J gene: TRBJ1-1
clone size: -
CDR3 DNA: TGTGCCAGTAGTAGGACAGGGGGCCCTGGGTCCACTGAAGCTTTCTTT
CDR3 protein: CASSRTGGPGSTEAFF

V gene: TRBV7-9
D gene: TRBD2
J gene: TRBJ2-1
clone size: -
CDR3 DNA: TGTGCCAGCAGCCCCAAGGGCGGGGGGTACGGTGCGGGTGAGCAGTTCTTC
CDR3 protein: CASSPKGGGYGAGEQFF

V gene: TRBV5-6
D gene: -
J gene: TRBJ2-7
clone size: -
CDR3 DNA: TGTGCCAGCAGCTTGAGCTGGGAGCAGTACTTC
CDR3 protein: CASSLSWEQYF

V gene: TRBV7-6
D gene: -
J gene: TRBJ2-7
clone size: -
CDR3 DNA: TGTGCCAGCAGCCTAAATGGGCCCTACGAGCAGTACTTC
CDR3 protein: CASSLNGPYEQYF

V gene: TRBV12-1
D gene: -
J gene: TRBJ2-5
clone size: -
CDR3 DNA: TGTGCCAGCAGCTTTGTTCTGGGGGGGACCCAGTACTTC
CDR3 protein: CASSFVLGGTQYF

V gene: TRBV18
D gene: -
J gene: TRBJ1-2
clone size: -
CDR3 DNA: TGTGCCAGCTCTCCCCCAGGGTCAAACTATGGCTACACCTTC
CDR3 protein: CASSPPGSNYGYTF

V gene: TRBV9
D gene: TRBD2
J gene: TRBJ2-5
clone size: -
CDR3 DNA: TGTGCCAGCAGCCCTATGGGGGGGAATTGGGAGACCCAGTACTTC
CDR3 protein: CASSPMGGNWETQYF

V gene: TRBV2
D gene: -
J gene: TRBJ2-3
clone size: -
CDR3 DNA: TGTGCCAGCAGTGAATCGACAGTCACAGATACGCAGTATTTT
CDR3 protein: CASSESTVTDTQYF

V gene: TRBV7-2
D gene: TRBD1
J gene: TRBJ1-1
clone size: -
CDR3 DNA: TGTGCCAGCAGCTCCTTCTTAGACAGGGAGAACACTGAAGCTTTCTTT
CDR3 protein: CASSSFLDRENTEAFF

V gene: TRBV5-1
D gene: -
J gene: TRBJ2-2
clone size: -
CDR3 DNA: TGCGCCAGCAGCAGGACGACAGGGAACACCGGGGAGCTGTTTTTT
CDR3 protein: CASSRTTGNTGELFF

V gene: TRBV15
D gene: -
J gene: TRBJ2-6
clone size: -
CDR3 DNA: TGTGCCACCAGCAGAGATAGCTACTCTGGGGCCAACGTCCTGACTTTC
CDR3 protein: CATSRDSYSGANVLTF

V gene: TRBV15
D gene: TRBD1
J gene: TRBJ1-4
clone size: few
CDR3 DNA: TGTGCCACCAGCTGGCAGGGGGGTGAAAAACTGTTTTTT
CDR3 protein: CATSWQGGEKLFF

V gene: TRBV4-3
D gene: -
J gene: TRBJ1-2
clone size: -
CDR3 DNA: TGCGCCAGCAGCAAACTTCAGGGTCGGGTTGATGGCTACACCTTC
CDR3 protein: CASSKLQGRVDGYTF

V gene: TRBV7-2
D gene: TRBD2
J gene: TRBJ2-5
clone size: -
CDR3 DNA: TGTGCCAGCAGCCCGGGGGGTGCGGGCCGGGAGACCCAGTACTTC
CDR3 protein: CASSPGGAGRETQYF

V gene: TRBV19
D gene: TRBD2
J gene: TRBJ2-7
clone size: -
CDR3 DNA: TGTGCCAGTGGGGGGGACCAGACCGACTACGAGCAGTACTTC
CDR3 protein: CASGGDQTDYEQYF